These T cell receptor beta chains were read from a single sample in a study of control samples from healthy donors and cancer patients. Clones were read by immunoSEQ multiplex PCR, and TCRdb kept only the in-frame ones, dropping some. The data hold more than 150,000 clones, with about 93% observed a single time. Source material: blood. All receptors derive from a young man in good health. The CDR3 runs from the conserved cysteine through the conserved F or W. A D gene is named only where the DNA matches it firmly. Size values are once, few and many counts, or a class for expanded clones, and some rows have none.

V: TRBV28
J: TRBJ2-3
size: -
D: -
CDR3: CASRELRTKWADTQYF
DNA: TGTGCCAGCAGGGAGTTACGGACAAAATGGGCAGATACGCAGTATTTT

V: TRBV6-1
J: TRBJ1-5
size: -
D: TRBD1
CDR3: CASSEFGTEAGQPQHF
DNA: TGTGCCAGCAGTGAATTTGGGACAGAGGCTGGGCAGCCCCAGCATTTT

V: TRBV5-6
J: TRBJ2-1
size: -
D: TRBD1
CDR3: CASSRTGNEQFF
DNA: TGTGCCAGCAGCAGGACAGGCAATGAGCAGTTCTTC

V: TRBV7-9
J: TRBJ1-4
size: -
D: TRBD1
CDR3: CASSPGQTSTNEKLFF
DNA: TGTGCCAGCAGCCCGGGACAGACCTCAACTAATGAAAAACTGTTTTTT

V: TRBV18
J: TRBJ1-5
size: -
D: -
CDR3: CASSGNQGGQPQHF
DNA: TGTGCCAGCTCAGGGAATCAGGGAGGACAGCCCCAGCATTTT

V: TRBV11-3
J: TRBJ2-2
size: -
D: -
CDR3: CASSPGGANTGELFF
DNA: TGTGCCAGCAGCCCCGGAGGGGCGAACACCGGGGAGCTGTTTTTT

V: TRBV27
J: TRBJ2-7
size: -
D: TRBD1
CDR3: CASSPRGTGWYEQYF
DNA: TGTGCCAGCAGCCCTAGGGGGACAGGGTGGTACGAGCAGTACTTC

V: TRBV19
J: TRBJ2-6
size: -
D: TRBD1
CDR3: CANGQGAIRGANVLTF
DNA: TGTGCCAACGGACAGGGGGCTATAAGGGGGGCCAACGTCCTGACTTTC

V: TRBV10-3
J: TRBJ1-6
size: -
D: -
CDR3: CAISVELGRGNSPLHF
DNA: TGTGCCATCAGTGTAGAATTGGGCAGGGGTAATTCACCCCTCCACTTT

V: TRBV9
J: TRBJ2-2
size: -
D: -
CDR3: CASSLGQHTGELFF
DNA: TGTGCCAGCAGCCTAGGACAGCACACCGGGGAGCTGTTTTTT

V: TRBV28
J: TRBJ1-5
size: once
D: -
CDR3: CASSGRLGRSSQPQHF
DNA: TGTGCCAGCAGTGGTAGACTAGGGAGGAGCAGTCAGCCCCAGCATTTT

V: TRBV30
J: TRBJ2-2
size: -
D: TRBD2
CDR3: CAWSRLRRTSGGDGELFF
DNA: TGTGCCTGGAGTCGCCTCCGTAGGACTAGCGGGGGTGACGGGGAGCTGTTTTTT

V: TRBV5-1
J: TRBJ2-6
size: -
D: -
CDR3: CASSFKQGALVAGANVLTF
DNA: TGCGCCAGCAGCTTCAAACAGGGTGCCCTGGTAGCTGGGGCCAACGTCCTGACTTTC

V: TRBV27
J: TRBJ1-4
size: -
D: -
CDR3: CASSPLGDNEKLFF
DNA: TGTGCCAGCAGTCCCCTCGGAGATAATGAAAAACTGTTTTTT

V: TRBV21-1
J: TRBJ2-7
size: -
D: -
CDR3: CASSKILRGASYEQYF
DNA: TGTGCCAGCAGCAAAATTTTGAGAGGGGCGTCCTACGAGCAGTACTTC

V: TRBV6-1
J: TRBJ2-4
size: -
D: -
CDR3: CASSGRDGGLLAKNIQYF
DNA: TGTGCCAGCAGTGGAAGGGACGGGGGACTCTTAGCCAAAAACATTCAGTACTTC

V: TRBV29-1
J: TRBJ2-3
size: once
D: TRBD2
CDR3: CSVAGGSDTQYF
DNA: TGCAGCGTTGCGGGGGGTTCAGATACGCAGTATTTT

V: TRBV9
J: TRBJ1-1
size: -
D: -
CDR3: CASSVTTNTEAFF
DNA: TGTGCCAGCAGCGTCACCACGAACACTGAAGCTTTCTTT

V: TRBV7-8
J: TRBJ1-6
size: -
D: -
CDR3: CASSLVFGRANNSPLHF
DNA: TGTGCCAGCAGCTTAGTATTCGGCAGGGCCAATAATTCACCCCTCCACTTT

V: TRBV28
J: TRBJ1-1
size: once
D: -
CDR3: CASSRTRHEAFF
DNA: TGTGCCAGCAGCCGTACCCGTCATGAAGCTTTCTTT

V: TRBV6-1
J: TRBJ2-7
size: -
D: -
CDR3: CASSEGISYEQYF
DNA: TGTGCCAGCAGTGAGGGGATCTCCTACGAGCAGTACTTC

V: TRBV24-1
J: TRBJ1-1
size: -
D: -
CDR3: CATSGRGRNTEAFF
DNA: TGTGCCACCAGTGGCCGGGGACGGAACACTGAAGCTTTCTTT

V: TRBV3-1/TRBV3-2
J: TRBJ2-1
size: -
D: -
CDR3: CASSQDKGYNEQFF
DNA: TGTGCCAGCAGCCAAGATAAAGGATACAATGAGCAGTTCTTC

V: TRBV7-2
J: TRBJ1-1
size: -
D: -
CDR3: CASSLVVRGMNTEAFF
DNA: TGTGCCAGCAGCTTAGTGGTTCGGGGGATGAACACTGAAGCTTTCTTT

V: TRBV11-3
J: TRBJ2-6
size: -
D: -
CDR3: CASSLTAGDSGANVLTF
DNA: TGTGCCAGCAGCTTGACTGCCGGGGACTCTGGGGCCAACGTCCTGACTTTC

V: TRBV18
J: TRBJ2-7
size: -
D: TRBD1
CDR3: CASSPPGQVYEQYF
DNA: TGTGCCAGCTCACCACCGGGACAGGTCTACGAGCAGTACTTC

V: TRBV12-5
J: TRBJ1-4
size: -
D: TRBD1
CDR3: CASGPGQNNEKLFF
DNA: TGTGCTAGTGGTCCGGGACAGAATAATGAAAAACTGTTTTTT

V: TRBV9
J: TRBJ2-7
size: -
D: -
CDR3: CASSVSVGSEQYF
DNA: TGTGCCAGCAGCGTTTCCGTCGGGAGCGAGCAGTACTTC